Sequencing of this TCR beta chain was carried out in a study of T cells after yellow fever vaccination (dated by TCRdb to about 2019). Describing the broader study: Libraries from fractions with low cell numbers were prepared with the SMART-Seq v4 Ultra Low Input RNA kit. Blood was drawn at multiple timepoints before and after primary and secondary immunization, with bulk PBMC replicates and cell subsets isolated. To track T-cell clones before and after primary and booster YFV17D yellow fever vaccination, bulk TCR alpha and beta repertoires were sequenced longitudinally. Two healthy male donors, one aged 18 to 30 and one aged 30 to 39 years, made up the cohort.

CDR1 and CDR2, looked up from the germline V gene, are SQVTM and ANQGSEA. The CDR3 starts with the cysteine, ends with the phenylalanine, and has 15 residues. CDR3 DNA is the only sequence kept; it has 45 bases, read in frame from the first base. V drops 0 bases and J drops 3 bases, leaving 12 bases in between. In the paper's terms, the treatment or condition label means: live attenuated yellow fever vaccine strain. A standard Ficoll-Paque protocol was used to isolate PBMCs from peripheral blood. CD4 and CD8 T-cell fractions were isolated with Dynabeads CD4 and CD8 positive selection kits. TriZol was used to extract RNA from bulk PBMCs, CD4 and CD8 fractions, and dextramer-positive and dextramer-negative fractions. Data came from an Illumina NovaSeq 6000. Synthesis of TCR cDNA relied on 5'RACE template switching, a step that introduced a universal primer site along with unique molecular identifiers. cDNA synthesis was primed from both the TCR alpha and TCR beta constant segments. Library amplification involved two PCR steps, and the second step added sample barcodes and sequencing adapters. Libraries were sequenced on Illumina HiSeq 2500 (2x100 bp) or NovaSeq (2x150 bp). Per the authors' processing: MIGEC handled demultiplexing of reads and collapsing into UMI consensus sequences, while MiXCR performed V(D)J alignment. Using edgeR on replicate PBMC samples, clonotypes were called vaccine-responding if FDR was below 0.01 and the log2 fold change was above 5 up to day 15. Each bulk clonotype was labeled CD4 or CD8 based on which sequenced repertoire, CD4 or CD8, contained the clonotype at higher abundance. TCRdb trimmed the raw reads at Q25, called clones with MiXCR and kept productive beta chains. Each CDR3 protein appears once, grouped with its most common genes and DNA. The V and J calls were determined by TCRdb, not by the authors. The sample profile shows 150,000 to 200,000 distinct CDR3 sequences; approximately 9.9% of them were found once. 36% of the sample rests with the top ten.

Study-level results and caveats: After the booster, most clones that had expanded after primary vaccination were detected again (nearly 98% of CD4 and about 88% of CD8), suggesting broad maintenance of memory. Because abundant contaminating clonotypes from the bulk population could be contained in FACS-sorted repertoires, computational filtering was required. Compared with the primary T-cell response, the secondary T-cell response was weaker but faster, peaking on day 5 rather than day 15. Only a couple of donors were included in the study, so the extent to which the findings can be generalized is limited. A small share of clonotypes was detected in both CD4 and CD8 compartments, with the overlap likely arising from convergent recombination.

This clonotype was counted a few times. The target of this receptor is not known. Base qualities were left out, and no much larger clone turns up one base away. The receptor was isolated from a man aged 18 to 29 who received the YFV17D yellow fever vaccine. The sample in question was CD8+ T cells sorted from PBMCs, obtained 15 days after the yellow fever booster vaccination. The chain joins TRBV29-1 to TRBJ2-1, with TRBD2 as a weak D call on 6 bases. At the DNA level, the sequence is TGCAGCGTTGAAGATCAGGCGGGGTACTACAATGAGCAGTTCTTC. This yields the protein CSVEDQAGYYNEQFF.